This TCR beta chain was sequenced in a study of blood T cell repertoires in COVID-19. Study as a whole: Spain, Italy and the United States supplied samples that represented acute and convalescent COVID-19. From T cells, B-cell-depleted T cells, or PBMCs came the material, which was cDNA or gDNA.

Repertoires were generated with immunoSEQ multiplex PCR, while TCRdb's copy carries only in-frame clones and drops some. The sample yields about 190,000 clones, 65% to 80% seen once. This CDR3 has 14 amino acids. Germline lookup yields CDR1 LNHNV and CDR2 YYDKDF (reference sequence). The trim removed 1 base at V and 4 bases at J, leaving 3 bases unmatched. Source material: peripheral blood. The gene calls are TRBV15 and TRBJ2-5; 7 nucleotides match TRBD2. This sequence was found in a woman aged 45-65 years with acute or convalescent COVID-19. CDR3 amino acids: CATSRVGGRETQYF. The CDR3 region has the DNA TGTGCCACCAGCAGAGTGGGGGGGAGAGAGACCCAGTACTTC. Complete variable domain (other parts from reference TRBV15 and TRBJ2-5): DAMVIQNPRYQVTQFGKPVTLSCSQTLNHNVMYWYQQKSSQAPKLLFHYYDKDFNNEADTPDNFQSRRPNTSFCFLDIRSPGLGDTAMYLCATSRVGGRETQYFGPGTRLLVL.